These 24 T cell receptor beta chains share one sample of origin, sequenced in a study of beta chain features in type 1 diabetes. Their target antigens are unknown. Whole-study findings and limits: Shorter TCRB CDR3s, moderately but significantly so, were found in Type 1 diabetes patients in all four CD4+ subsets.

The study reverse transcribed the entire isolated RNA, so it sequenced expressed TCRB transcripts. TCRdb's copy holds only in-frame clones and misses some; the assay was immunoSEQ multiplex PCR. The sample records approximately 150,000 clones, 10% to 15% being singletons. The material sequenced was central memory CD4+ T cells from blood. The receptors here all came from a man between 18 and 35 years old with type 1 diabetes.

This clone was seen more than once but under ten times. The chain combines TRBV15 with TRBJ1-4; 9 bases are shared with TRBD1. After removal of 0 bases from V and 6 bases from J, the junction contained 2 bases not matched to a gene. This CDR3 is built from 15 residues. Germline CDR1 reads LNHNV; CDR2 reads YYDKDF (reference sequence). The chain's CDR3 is CATSRDTGGDEKLFF. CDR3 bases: TGTGCCACCAGCAGAGATACAGGGGGCGATGAAAAACTGTTTTTT.

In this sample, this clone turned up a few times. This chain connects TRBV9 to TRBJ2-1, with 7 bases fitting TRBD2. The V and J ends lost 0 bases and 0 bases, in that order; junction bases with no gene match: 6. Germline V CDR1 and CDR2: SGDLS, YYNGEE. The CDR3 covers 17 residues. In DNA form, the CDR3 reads TGTGCCAGCAGCGTAGGCCTCGGGGGGAGCTCCTACAATGAGCAGTTCTTC. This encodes CASSVGLGGSSYNEQFF.

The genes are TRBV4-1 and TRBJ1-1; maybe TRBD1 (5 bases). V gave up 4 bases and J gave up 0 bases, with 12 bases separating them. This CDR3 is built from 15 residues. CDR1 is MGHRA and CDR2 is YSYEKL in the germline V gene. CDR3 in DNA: TGCGCCAGCAGCCGAGAGACAGATATGAACACTGAAGCTTTCTTT. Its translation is CASSRETDMNTEAFF.

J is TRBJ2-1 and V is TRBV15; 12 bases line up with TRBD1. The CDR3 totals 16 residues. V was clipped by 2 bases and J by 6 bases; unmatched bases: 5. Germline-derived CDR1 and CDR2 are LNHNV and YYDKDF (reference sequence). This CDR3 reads CATSRLGTGGPNEQFF. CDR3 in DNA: TGTGCCACCAGCAGACTCGGGACAGGGGGCCCCAATGAGCAGTTCTTC.

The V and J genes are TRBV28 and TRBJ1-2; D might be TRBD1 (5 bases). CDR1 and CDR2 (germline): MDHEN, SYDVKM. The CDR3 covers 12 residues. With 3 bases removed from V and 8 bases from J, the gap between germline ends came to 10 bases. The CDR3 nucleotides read TGTGCCAGCAGTTTCCAGGGCGACGGCTACACCTTC. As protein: CASSFQGDGYTF.

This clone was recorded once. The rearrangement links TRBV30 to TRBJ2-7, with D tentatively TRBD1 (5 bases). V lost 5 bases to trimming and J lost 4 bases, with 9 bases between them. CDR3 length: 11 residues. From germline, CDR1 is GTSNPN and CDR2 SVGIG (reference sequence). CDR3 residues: CAWGASYEQYF. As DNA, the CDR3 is TGTGCCTGGGGGGCGTCGTACGAGCAGTACTTC.

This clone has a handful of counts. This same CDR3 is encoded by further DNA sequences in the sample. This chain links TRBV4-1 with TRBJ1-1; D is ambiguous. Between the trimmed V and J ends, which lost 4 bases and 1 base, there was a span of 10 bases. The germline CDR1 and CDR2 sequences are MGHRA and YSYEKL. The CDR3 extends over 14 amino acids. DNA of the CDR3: TGCGCCAGCAGCCCTGGCGACCGGAACACTGAAGCTTTCTTT. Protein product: CASSPGDRNTEAFF.

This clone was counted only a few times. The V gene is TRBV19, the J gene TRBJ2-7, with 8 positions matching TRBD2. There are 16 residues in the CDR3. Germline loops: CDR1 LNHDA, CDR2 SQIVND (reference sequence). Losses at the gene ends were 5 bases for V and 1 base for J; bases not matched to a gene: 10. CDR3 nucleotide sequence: TGTGCCAGTAGTTCGCCTGCTCGGGGGGGATCCTACGAGCAGTACTTC. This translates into CASSSPARGGSYEQYF.

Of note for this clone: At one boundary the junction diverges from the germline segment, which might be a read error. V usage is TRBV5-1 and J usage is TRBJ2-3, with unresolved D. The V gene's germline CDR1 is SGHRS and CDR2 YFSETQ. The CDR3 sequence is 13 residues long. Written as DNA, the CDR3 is TGCGCCAGCAGTTTGGGGTTACTAGATACGCAGTATTTT. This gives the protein CASSLGLLDTQYF.

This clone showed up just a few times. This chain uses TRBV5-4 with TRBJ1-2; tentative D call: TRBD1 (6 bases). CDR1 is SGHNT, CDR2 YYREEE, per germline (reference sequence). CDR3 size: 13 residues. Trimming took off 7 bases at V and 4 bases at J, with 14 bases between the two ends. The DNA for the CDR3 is TGTGCCAGCGCCACCAGGGGCACCTATGGCTACACCTTC. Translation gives CASATRGTYGYTF.

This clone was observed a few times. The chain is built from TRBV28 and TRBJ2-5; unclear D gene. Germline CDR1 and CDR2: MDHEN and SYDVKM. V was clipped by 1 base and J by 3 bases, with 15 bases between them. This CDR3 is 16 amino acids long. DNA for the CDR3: TGTGCCAGCAGTTTATTGACCCTTCGGAAGGAAGAGACCCAGTACTTC. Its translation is CASSLLTLRKEETQYF. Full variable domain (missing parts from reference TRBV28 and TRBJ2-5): DVKVTQSSRYLVKRTGEKVFLECVQDMDHENMFWYRQDPGLGLRLIYFSYDVKMKEKGDIPEGYSVSREKKERFSLILESASTNQTSMYLCASSLLTLRKEETQYFGPGTRLLVL.

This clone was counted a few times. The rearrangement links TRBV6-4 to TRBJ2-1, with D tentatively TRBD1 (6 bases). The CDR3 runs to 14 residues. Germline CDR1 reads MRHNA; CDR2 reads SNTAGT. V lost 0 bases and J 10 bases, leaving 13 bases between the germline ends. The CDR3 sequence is CASSDSDFTGEQFF. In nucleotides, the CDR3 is TGTGCCAGCAGTGACTCGGACTTCACAGGGGAGCAGTTCTTC.

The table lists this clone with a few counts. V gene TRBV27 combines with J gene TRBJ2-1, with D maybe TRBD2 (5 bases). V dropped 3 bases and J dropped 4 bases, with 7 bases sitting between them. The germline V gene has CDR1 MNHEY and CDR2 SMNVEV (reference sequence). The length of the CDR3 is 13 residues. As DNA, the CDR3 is TGTGCCAGCAGTTTCCGGGGTTACAATGAGCAGTTCTTC. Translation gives CASSFRGYNEQFF.

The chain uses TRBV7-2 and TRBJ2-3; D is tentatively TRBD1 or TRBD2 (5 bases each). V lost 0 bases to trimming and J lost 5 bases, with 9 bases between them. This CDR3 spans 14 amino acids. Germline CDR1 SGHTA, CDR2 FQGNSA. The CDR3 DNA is TGTGCCAGCAGCTTAGCCGCAGGGAGAGATACGCAGTATTTT. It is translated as CASSLAAGRDTQYF.

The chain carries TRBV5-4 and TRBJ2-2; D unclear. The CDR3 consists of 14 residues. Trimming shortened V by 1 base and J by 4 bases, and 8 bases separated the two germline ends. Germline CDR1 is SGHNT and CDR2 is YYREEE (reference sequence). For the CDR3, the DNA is TGTGCCAGCAGCTTGCCCAGTGGCACCGGGGAGCTGTTTTTT. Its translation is CASSLPSGTGELFF.

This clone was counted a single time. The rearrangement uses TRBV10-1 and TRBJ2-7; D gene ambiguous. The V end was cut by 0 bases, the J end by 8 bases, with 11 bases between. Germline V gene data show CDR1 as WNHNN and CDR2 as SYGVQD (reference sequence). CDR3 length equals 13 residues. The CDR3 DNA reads TGCGCCAGCAGTGAGTCGCGCCATACGCAGCAGTACTTC. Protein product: CASSESRHTQQYF.

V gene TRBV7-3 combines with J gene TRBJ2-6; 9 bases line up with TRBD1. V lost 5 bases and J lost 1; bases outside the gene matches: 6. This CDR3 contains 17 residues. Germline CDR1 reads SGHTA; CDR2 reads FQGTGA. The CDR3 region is CASSGTGTGSGANVLTF. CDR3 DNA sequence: TGTGCCAGCAGCGGTACCGGGACAGGGTCTGGGGCCAACGTCCTGACTTTC.

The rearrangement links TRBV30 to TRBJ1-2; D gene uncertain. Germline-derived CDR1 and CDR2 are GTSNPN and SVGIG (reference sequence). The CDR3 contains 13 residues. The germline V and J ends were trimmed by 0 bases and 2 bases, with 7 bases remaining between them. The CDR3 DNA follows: TGTGCCTGGAGTGTCAGGCAGAACTATGGCTACACCTTC. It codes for CAWSVRQNYGYTF.

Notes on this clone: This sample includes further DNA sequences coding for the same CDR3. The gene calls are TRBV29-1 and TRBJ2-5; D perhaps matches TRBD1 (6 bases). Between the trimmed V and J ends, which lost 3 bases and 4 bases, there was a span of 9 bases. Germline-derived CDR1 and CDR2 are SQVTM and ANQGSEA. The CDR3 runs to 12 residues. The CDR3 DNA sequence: TGCAGCGTTGACAGGGGAAGAGAGACCCAGTACTTC. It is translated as CSVDRGRETQYF.

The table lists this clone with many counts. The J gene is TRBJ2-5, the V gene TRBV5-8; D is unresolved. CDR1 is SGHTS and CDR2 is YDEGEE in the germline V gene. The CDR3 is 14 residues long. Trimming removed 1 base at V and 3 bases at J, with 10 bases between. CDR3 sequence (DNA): TGTGCCAGCAGCTTGTTTCAGACCAAAGAGACCCAGTACTTC. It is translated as CASSLFQTKETQYF.

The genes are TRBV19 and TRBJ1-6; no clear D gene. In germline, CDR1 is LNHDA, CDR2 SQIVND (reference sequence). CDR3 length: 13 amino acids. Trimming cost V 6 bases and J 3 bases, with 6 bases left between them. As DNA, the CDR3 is TGTGCCAGTAGGGATGGCTATAATTCACCCCTCCACTTT. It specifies CASRDGYNSPLHF.

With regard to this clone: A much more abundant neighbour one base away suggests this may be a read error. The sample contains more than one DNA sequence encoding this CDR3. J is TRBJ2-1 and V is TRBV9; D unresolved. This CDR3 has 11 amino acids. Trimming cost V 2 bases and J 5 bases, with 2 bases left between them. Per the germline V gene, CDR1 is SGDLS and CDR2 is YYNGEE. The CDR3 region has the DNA TGTGCCAGCAGCGTCGACAATGAGCAGTTCTTC. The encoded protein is CASSVDNEQFF.

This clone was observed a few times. The CDR3 sequence is CATGREGDSSYNSPLHF. CDR3 nucleotides: TGTGCCACCGGAAGGGAGGGAGACAGCTCCTATAATTCACCCCTCCACTTT. The rearrangement links TRBV19 to TRBJ1-6; a possible D gene is TRBD1 (5 bases). Trimming removed 10 bases at V and 0 bases at J, with 19 bases between. Per the germline V gene, CDR1 is LNHDA and CDR2 is SQIVND (reference sequence). This CDR3 comprises 17 residues.

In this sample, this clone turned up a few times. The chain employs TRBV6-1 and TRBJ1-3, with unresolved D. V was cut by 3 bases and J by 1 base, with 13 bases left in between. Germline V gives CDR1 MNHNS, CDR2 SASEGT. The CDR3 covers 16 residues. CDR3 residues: CASSDHFAGSGNTIYF. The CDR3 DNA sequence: TGTGCCAGCAGTGACCATTTTGCGGGGTCTGGAAACACCATATATTTT.